The T cell receptor beta chain under discussion was sequenced for a study of CD8 T cells in Susac syndrome. Sequencing targeted TCR beta in blood CD8+ and CD4+ T cells. cDNA came from about 0.51 to 1 ug RNA primed by random hexamers. MiXCR was run by TCRdb on the immunoSEQ multiplex PCR reads, yielding one entry per CDR3 protein. The table records roughly 400,000 distinct CDR3 sequences, approximately 85% of them present only once. The receptor was isolated from a human donor with multiple sclerosis. The sequenced sample was CD8+ T cells from PBMCs.

The CDR3 nucleotides read TGTGCCAGCAGCTCGGACGGACATAAAGGGCGAGTCGCTTTCTTT. Protein sequence: CASSSDGHKGRVAFF. The chain carries TRBV7-9 and TRBJ1-1; D might be TRBD1 (5 bases). The CDR3 is made up of 15 amino acids. Germline V gene sequence: CDR1 SEHNR, CDR2 FQNEAQ (reference sequence). V dropped 4 bases and J dropped 11 bases, with 23 bases sitting between them.